Described below is a single T cell receptor beta chain sequence and its context. In the original workflow: For nucleated cells, counts were estimated from reference gene primer amplification. Some clones are missing from TCRdb's copy, which holds only in-frame ones; the method was immunoSEQ multiplex PCR. V and J calls and clone size follow that table, whereas D and trimming were derived from the DNA. In the table there are 70,000 or so clones, about 80% of which are singletons. The data were taken from a study of blood T cell repertoires in COVID-19. In the study overall: Specimens from acute and convalescent COVID-19 originated in the United States, Italy and Spain. Sources were T cells, B-cell-depleted T cells, or PBMCs; the material itself was cDNA or gDNA.

Material for sequencing was peripheral blood. This TCR was sampled from a woman in her sixties or seventies with acute or convalescent COVID-19.

The CDR3 nucleotides read TGTGCCAGCAGCTTGTTAGGGAGTCTCGATACGCAGTATTTT. This gives the protein CASSLLGSLDTQYF. V is TRBV5-5 and J is TRBJ2-3, with D possibly being TRBD2 (5 bases). The CDR3 extends over 14 amino acids. Trimming took 1 base from V and 6 from J, leaving 12 bases between them. Germline loops: CDR1 SGHKS, CDR2 YYEKEE (reference sequence).